The 28 T cell receptor beta chains listed next were all sequenced from one sample in a study of cytomegalovirus exposure and HLA in healthy donors (dated by TCRdb to 2016 to 2017). Library preparation was by the immunoSEQ multiplex PCR assay. For the multiplex PCR, a mixture combining 60 forward primers for TCR Vbeta segments and 13 reverse primers for TCR Jbeta segments was used. The immuneACCESS repertoire file appears here via TCRdb, limited to in-frame rearrangements. These files lack a portion of the clones; in checked studies, under half of the deficit traces to unresolved V genes, and the cause of the others is not known. In all, the sample holds 95,000 to 110,000 clones, and roughly 72% of those were seen once. In total, the top ten clones hold 7.8% of the sample. Sequencing was performed on PBMCs. Every receptor here comes from a man aged 25-40 years in good health and CMV-seronegative.

The chain recombines TRBV5-1 with TRBJ2-3; 15 positions agree with TRBD2. Germline lookup yields CDR1 SGHRS and CDR2 YFSETQ. V lost 3 bases to trimming and J lost 0 bases; unmatched junction nucleotides: 5. This CDR3 region has 18 residues. CDR3 residues: CASSSGTSGGSSTDTQYF. In DNA, the CDR3 is TGCGCCAGCAGCTCCGGGACTAGCGGGGGGTCTAGCACAGATACGCAGTATTTT.

The count of this clone is one. This chain connects TRBV10-1 to TRBJ2-3; D may be TRBD2 (5 bases). CDR1 is WNHNN and CDR2 is SYGVQD in the germline V gene (reference sequence). CDR3 length equals 11 residues. Trimming pared 9 bases from V and 6 bases from J, leaving 10 bases between. Written as DNA, the CDR3 is TGCGCCAGTGGTAGAGGGGATACGCAGTATTTT. It specifies CASGRGDTQYF.

This clone came up a few times. The CDR3 loop is CASSANLGLAGVETQYF. In DNA form, the CDR3 reads TGTGCCAGCAGCGCGAACCTCGGACTAGCGGGAGTAGAGACCCAGTACTTC. The J gene is TRBJ2-5, the V gene TRBV7-9, with 13 nucleotides matching TRBD2. V was pared by 5 bases and J by 4 bases, with 10 bases of the junction left unmatched. The germline V gene encodes CDR1 SEHNR and CDR2 FQNEAQ (reference sequence). The CDR3 sequence is 17 residues long.

The rearrangement uses TRBV4-2 and TRBJ2-1; 10 nucleotides align to TRBD1. CDR1 is LGHNA, CDR2 YNFKEQ, per germline. Unmatched junction bases numbered 7, after V lost 0 bases and J lost 2 bases. This CDR3 region has 18 residues. The CDR3 DNA follows: TGTGCCAGCAGCCAAGATGAAGGGACAGGGGTGCCCTACAATGAGCAGTTCTTC. As protein: CASSQDEGTGVPYNEQFF.

The rearrangement joins TRBV7-2 to TRBJ1-2; a possible D gene is TRBD1 (6 bases). This CDR3 has 14 residues. The germline V gene encodes CDR1 SGHTA and CDR2 FQGNSA. Trimming took off 8 bases at V and 6 bases at J, with 19 bases between the two ends. The CDR3 loop reads CASRRGGARDGYTF. CDR3 nucleotide sequence: TGTGCCAGCCGAAGGGGGGGCGCAAGGGATGGCTACACCTTC.

This clone occurred a few times. The chain carries TRBV2 and TRBJ2-5, with D tentatively TRBD1 (5 bases). The V and J ends lost 4 bases and 1 base respectively, with 7 bases between them. The CDR3 runs to 13 residues. Germline V gene sequence: CDR1 SNHLY, CDR2 FYNNEI. The CDR3 DNA follows: TGTGCCAGCAGTGCACAGGTCCAAGAGACCCAGTACTTC. Its protein is CASSAQVQETQYF.

This rearrangement joins TRBV27 to TRBJ2-3, with 9 bases aligning to TRBD1. In germline, CDR1 is MNHEY, CDR2 SMNVEV (reference sequence). V was clipped by 5 bases and J by 2 bases; unmatched bases: 5. The CDR3 extends over 15 amino acids. Here the CDR3 reads CASSGTGIPTDTQYF. The CDR3 nucleotides read TGTGCCAGCAGTGGGACAGGGATCCCCACAGATACGCAGTATTTT.

The chain combines TRBV9 with TRBJ2-3, with a weak D call TRBD2 (5 bases). From germline, CDR1 is SGDLS and CDR2 YYNGEE. The CDR3 consists of 15 residues. V lost 0 bases, J lost 0 bases, and 8 bases lay in between. CDR3 region: CASSVDEGSTDTQYF. The CDR3 nucleotides are TGTGCCAGCAGCGTAGACGAGGGTAGCACAGATACGCAGTATTTT.

The genes are TRBV6-1 and TRBJ2-4; 7 bases are a match to TRBD1. The germline V gene encodes CDR1 MNHNS and CDR2 SASEGT. V was clipped by 1 base and J by 6 bases; unmatched bases: 3. This CDR3 has 14 residues. CDR3 region: CASSEEWDRNIQYF. The CDR3 DNA follows: TGTGCCAGCAGTGAAGAATGGGACAGAAACATTCAGTACTTC.

The rearrangement uses TRBV2 and TRBJ1-1, with TRBD1 matching over 7 bases. Germline-derived CDR1 and CDR2 are SNHLY and FYNNEI. This CDR3 spans 14 amino acids. The V and J ends lost 7 bases and 5 bases, in that order; junction bases with no gene match: 10. CDR3 amino acids: CASTGQVLGTEAFF. CDR3 nucleotide sequence: TGTGCCAGCACCGGACAGGTTCTGGGTACTGAAGCTTTCTTT.

This sequence joins TRBV15 and TRBJ1-3; D is undetermined. Deletions cut 1 base from V and 1 base from J, with 8 bases between. The CDR3 is 15 amino acids. Germline CDR1 is LNHNV and CDR2 is YYDKDF (reference sequence). The CDR3 nucleotides are TGTGCCACCAGCAGAGTGGGGAGGTCTGGAAACACCATATATTTT. Its protein is CATSRVGRSGNTIYF.

This chain connects TRBV29-1 to TRBJ1-1, with D tentatively TRBD1 (6 bases). Trimming stripped 8 bases from V and 1 base from J, with 11 bases between. Germline CDR1 reads SQVTM; CDR2 reads ANQGSEA. The CDR3 loop spans 12 amino acids. CDR3 residues: CSLRTANTEAFF. CDR3 nucleotide sequence: TGCAGCTTGAGGACAGCGAACACTGAAGCTTTCTTT.

This clone appeared a few times. The V gene is TRBV4-1, the J gene TRBJ2-7; TRBD1 matches at 9 bases. Germline CDR1 and CDR2: MGHRA and YSYEKL. V shed 3 bases and J 3 bases; nucleotides not matched to a gene: 6. The CDR3 is made up of 15 amino acids. CDR3 amino acids: CASSHGQGSLYEQYF. The CDR3 nucleotides read TGCGCCAGCAGCCACGGACAGGGGTCCCTCTACGAGCAGTACTTC.

The rearrangement links TRBV5-1 to TRBJ2-1, with TRBD2 matching over 11 bases. The germline gives CDR1 SGHRS, CDR2 YFSETQ. Trimming at V came to 5 bases and at J to 3 bases, leaving 7 bases not matched to a gene. The length of the CDR3 is 16 residues. CDR3 nucleotides: TGCGCCAGCAGTGATTTAGCGGGAGGGTTCTACAATGAGCAGTTCTTC. This encodes CASSDLAGGFYNEQFF.

The sample holds a few counts of this clone. The genes are TRBV6-6 and TRBJ2-7; tentatively, D is TRBD2 (5 bases). Deletions cut 2 bases from V and 3 bases from J, with 17 bases between. The CDR3 covers 16 residues. The germline CDR1 and CDR2 sequences are MNHNY and SVGAGI (reference sequence). The CDR3 sequence is CASSYSLAGGFYEQYF. Here the CDR3 DNA reads TGTGCCAGCAGTTACAGCTTGGCAGGAGGATTCTACGAGCAGTACTTC.

This chain joins TRBV2 and TRBJ2-2; TRBD2 agrees at 14 bases. The CDR3 is made up of 15 amino acids. After removal of 11 bases from V and 5 bases from J, the junction contained 7 bases not matched to a gene. Per germline, CDR1 SNHLY and CDR2 FYNNEI. The CDR3 region has the DNA TGTGCCGAAGGACTAGCGGGAGGTCGGACCGGGGAGCTGTTTTTT. Residues: CAEGLAGGRTGELFF.

This clone was observed once. DNA of the CDR3: TGTGCCAGCAGCAAATTACTCCGGGACAGCTACAATGAGCAGTTCTTC. This sequence encodes CASSKLLRDSYNEQFF. The chain combines TRBV11-2 with TRBJ2-1; 7 bases align to TRBD1. Germline V gives CDR1 SGHAT, CDR2 FQNNGV. CDR3 length: 16 amino acids. The J segment lost 3 bases and the V segment lost 5 bases, leaving 10 bases of the junction unmatched.

The chain recombines TRBV4-1 with TRBJ1-2, with D possibly TRBD1 on 5 matching bases. Deletions cut 1 base from V and 8 bases from J, with 11 bases between. Germline lookup yields CDR1 MGHRA and CDR2 YSYEKL. This CDR3 is 13 amino acids long. DNA for the CDR3: TGCGCCAGCAGCCAAGGGAGGGGTGACGGCTACACCTTC. Residues: CASSQGRGDGYTF.

The genes are TRBV7-2 and TRBJ2-7; a possible D gene is TRBD2 (5 bases). Germline V gives CDR1 SGHTA, CDR2 FQGNSA. The CDR3 has 14 residues. The germline V and J ends were trimmed by 2 bases and 7 bases, with 15 bases remaining between them. CDR3 DNA sequence: TGTGCCAGCAGCTTATCCGCGGGTACGGGGGAGCAGTACTTC. Amino acids: CASSLSAGTGEQYF.

V and J are TRBV6-5 and TRBJ1-3, with no clear D. The V gene's germline CDR1 is MNHEY and CDR2 SVGAGI. The length of the CDR3 is 12 residues. V lost 7 bases and J 0 bases, leaving 4 bases between the germline ends. The CDR3 nucleotides are TGTGCCAGCACCGGCTCTGGAAACACCATATATTTT. Protein sequence: CASTGSGNTIYF.

The CDR3 coding sequence is TGTGCCAGCAGCTTAGGAGGGCAGCAGTTCTTC. Translated: CASSLGGQQFF. The genes are TRBV7-9 and TRBJ2-1; tentative D call: TRBD2 (5 bases). V lost 1 base and J 11 bases, leaving 6 bases between the germline ends. Germline V CDR1 and CDR2: SEHNR, FQNEAQ (reference sequence). This CDR3 has 11 amino acids.

The rearrangement uses TRBV5-1 and TRBJ2-5; 9 nucleotides match TRBD1. Germline V lookup: CDR1 SGHRS, CDR2 YFSETQ. V was pared by 0 bases and J by 3 bases, with 3 bases of the junction left unmatched. The CDR3 has 15 residues. CDR3 amino acids: CASSLGRTGEETQYF. The DNA for the CDR3 is TGCGCCAGCAGCTTGGGAAGGACAGGGGAAGAGACCCAGTACTTC.

The V call is TRBV7-2, the J call TRBJ1-4, with D possibly being TRBD1 (6 bases). This CDR3 is 14 amino acids long. Germline V CDR1 and CDR2: SGHTA, FQGNSA. The ends were cut back, 5 bases at V and 4 bases at J, with 11 bases in the middle. This chain's CDR3 is CASSRDRLNEKLFF. The DNA of the CDR3 is TGTGCCAGCAGCCGCGACAGGCTTAATGAAAAACTGTTTTTT.

The table lists this clone with a count of one. This sequence joins TRBV2 and TRBJ1-6; D is perhaps TRBD1 (5 bases). The CDR3 runs to 17 residues. Trimming removed 8 bases at V and 0 bases at J, with 17 bases between. The V gene's germline CDR1 is SNHLY and CDR2 FYNNEI. The CDR3 protein is CASSDLGGGSYNSPLHF. The DNA of the CDR3 is TGTGCCAGCTCCGACCTCGGCGGGGGCTCCTATAATTCACCCCTCCACTTT.

This chain links TRBV5-1 with TRBJ1-1; no clear D. Germline V gene sequence: CDR1 SGHRS, CDR2 YFSETQ. This CDR3 has 14 residues. V gave up 0 bases and J gave up 0 bases, with 6 bases separating them. The CDR3 spells CASSLEQLNTEAFF. In DNA form, the CDR3 reads TGCGCCAGCAGCTTGGAACAGCTGAACACTGAAGCTTTCTTT.

The chain couples TRBV6-1 to TRBJ2-7; possibly TRBD2 for D (6 bases). V lost 4 bases and J 2 bases, leaving 12 bases between the germline ends. The CDR3 totals 14 residues. Germline CDR1 reads MNHNS; CDR2 reads SASEGT. DNA of the CDR3: TGTGCCAGCAGTGGGGGGGATCCCCCCTACGAGCAGTACTTC. Translation: CASSGGDPPYEQYF.

This clone is a singleton in its sample. This rearrangement joins TRBV7-9 to TRBJ2-5; 10 positions match TRBD2. The J call may be in error: the DNA end matches TRBJ2-7 better. CDR3 length: 13 amino acids. Per germline, CDR1 SEHNR and CDR2 FQNEAQ (reference sequence). The CDR3 DNA sequence: TGTGCCAGCAGCTTCGGACTAGCGGACGAGCAGTACTTC. Protein sequence: CASSFGLADEQYF.

This chain uses TRBV19 with TRBJ2-2; weak D call: TRBD1 (8 bases). Germline V lookup: CDR1 LNHDA, CDR2 SQIVND (reference sequence). The CDR3 spans 16 residues. V was clipped by 8 bases and J by 1 base, with 17 bases between them. CDR3: CASWKTGGENTGELFF. The CDR3, as DNA: TGTGCCAGTTGGAAAACAGGGGGGGAGAACACCGGGGAGCTGTTTTTT.